This T cell receptor (beta chain) was sequenced during a study of cytomegalovirus exposure and HLA in healthy donors. With 7 bases clipped from V and 5 bases from J, the junction kept 8 bases outside the gene matches. The CDR3 totals 13 residues. Germline CDR1 is SNHLY and CDR2 is FYNNEI. The donors, nominally healthy at sampling, likely had unrecorded immune exposures. Primers: 60 Vbeta forward and 13 Jbeta reverse. The data were produced by immunoSEQ multiplex PCR, yet TCRdb's version contains in-frame clones alone and is incomplete. The top ten hold 2.5% to 3.5% of the sample, which has 150,000 to 200,000 clones, roughly three quarters seen once.

The rearrangement links TRBV2 to TRBJ2-7; 7 nucleotides align to TRBD2. This receptor was identified in a male donor in good health and CMV-seronegative. The sample was PBMCs. The CDR3 DNA reads TGTGCCAGCAACAAAATTGGGGGGGACGAGCAGTACTTC. As protein: CASNKIGGDEQYF.